The source of this T cell receptor beta chain is a study of neurological immune-mediated disorders. Trimming cost V 1 base and J 4 bases, with 11 bases left between them. Germline V gives CDR1 SGHRS, CDR2 YFSETQ. CDR3 length: 14 residues. Over 160 million TCR-beta sequences from 15-18 subjects were obtained in each sequencing run. TCRdb re-called the 5' RACE reads through MiXCR, storing one row per CDR3 protein. In the table there are about 50,000 distinct CDR3 sequences, roughly 17% of which are singletons. This clonotype was counted ten times or more. The rearrangement links TRBV5-1 to TRBJ2-5; D remains unclear. The specimen was PBMCs. This clonotype was sampled from a man in his 60s in good health. The CDR3 loop is CASSLSSPGETQYF. For the CDR3, the DNA is TGCGCCAGCAGCTTGTCATCGCCAGGAGAGACCCAGTACTTC.